Presented here are 8 T cell receptor beta chains from one specimen sequenced in a study of type 1 regulatory T cells. One entry per CDR3 protein results from TCRdb running MiXCR on the reads. The sample includes 88,000 or so distinct CDR3 sequences, roughly 28% of them seen just once. The sample was CD4+ T cells, either the whole sample or a sorted fraction (not recorded which). The origin of the receptors is a human donor in good health.

This clonotype was seen only a few times. The chain couples TRBV5-1 to TRBJ2-1; perhaps D is TRBD1 or TRBD2 (5 bases each). The germline CDR1 and CDR2 sequences are SGHRS and YFSETQ. The ends were cut back, 0 bases at V and 9 bases at J, with 19 bases in the middle. The CDR3 runs 16 residues. The CDR3 nucleotides read TGCGCCAGCAGCTTGGCCGAGGGGAAAGGGGTGGGTGAGCAGTTCTTC. Amino acids: CASSLAEGKGVGEQFF.

This chain connects TRBV28 to TRBJ2-7; D not resolved. Between the trimmed V and J ends, which lost 10 bases and 2 bases, there was a span of 9 bases. Germline lookup yields CDR1 MDHEN and CDR2 SYDVKM. CDR3 length equals 11 residues. CDR3 region: CATRRTYEQYF. The DNA of the CDR3 is TGTGCCACCAGGCGAACCTACGAGCAGTACTTC.

The rearrangement joins TRBV19 to TRBJ2-2; D is unresolved. Trimming shortened V by 4 bases and J by 2 bases, and 8 bases separated the two germline ends. CDR1 and CDR2 (germline): LNHDA, SQIVND (reference sequence). The CDR3 is 14 residues long. The CDR3 region has the DNA TGTGCCAGTAGTACCCGGACCAACACCGGGGAGCTGTTTTTT. Amino acid sequence: CASSTRTNTGELFF. The full variable domain, with the rest looked up from reference TRBV19 and TRBJ2-2, is DGGITQSPKYLFRKEGQNVTLSCEQNLNHDAMYWYRQDPGQGLRLIYYSQIVNDFQKGDIAEGYSVSREKKESFPLTVTSAQKNPTAFYLCASSTRTNTGELFFGEGSRLTVL.

Only a few counts were recorded for this clonotype. The gene calls are TRBV28 and TRBJ1-4; a weak D match, TRBD1 (6 bases). Germline V gene sequence: CDR1 MDHEN, CDR2 SYDVKM. The CDR3 is 14 amino acids. Between the trimmed V and J ends, which lost 5 bases and 8 bases, there was a span of 15 bases. Written as DNA, the CDR3 is TGTGCCAGCAGTCTCGGGGGGGGGCGGGAAAAACTGTTTTTT. It encodes CASSLGGGREKLFF.

The V gene is TRBV20-1, the J gene TRBJ1-5; no definite D call. CDR1 and CDR2 (germline): DFQATT, SNEGSKA (reference sequence). The CDR3 is 13 residues long. The ends were cut back, 3 bases at V and 3 bases at J, with 9 bases in the middle. DNA of the CDR3: TGCAGTGCTAGGTTCAGCAACAATCAGCCCCAGCATTTT. It specifies CSARFSNNQPQHF.

A few counts support this clonotype. In nucleotides, the CDR3 is TGTGCCAGCAGCTTATCGGGGACTAGCGCTGGCGCCGGGGAGCTGTTTTTT. It codes for CASSLSGTSAGAGELFF. V and J are TRBV7-3 and TRBJ2-2; 10 positions agree with TRBD2. This CDR3 is 17 amino acids long. The V gene's germline CDR1 is SGHTA and CDR2 FQGTGA. V lost 2 bases and J lost 6; bases outside the gene matches: 9.

This clonotype was counted between two and nine times. The gene calls are TRBV27 and TRBJ1-4, with no clear D. V lost 8 bases and J 0 bases, leaving 16 bases between the germline ends. CDR1 MNHEY and CDR2 SMNVEV come from the germline V gene (reference sequence). The CDR3 spans 16 residues. CDR3 sequence: CASGYNKGATNEKLFF. The DNA of the CDR3 is TGTGCCAGCGGATACAATAAGGGTGCAACTAATGAAAAACTGTTTTTT.

The chain has TRBV11-2 and TRBJ2-7; 9 bases agree with TRBD2. Germline trimming cut 0 bases from V and 7 bases from J; bases unmatched to any gene: 4. CDR3 length: 14 amino acids. Per germline, CDR1 SGHAT and CDR2 FQNNGV. The CDR3 nucleotides are TGTGCCAGCAGCTTAGATCGCCTAGCGGGAGAGCAGTACTTC. This codes for CASSLDRLAGEQYF.